This passage covers 31 T cell receptor beta chains from one sample sequenced in a study of cytomegalovirus exposure and HLA in healthy donors. Primers for the PCR totalled 60 Vbeta and 13 Jbeta. Some clones are missing from TCRdb's copy, which holds only in-frame ones; the method was immunoSEQ multiplex PCR. The sample has 50,000 to 75,000 clones; roughly 83% are singletons. What was sequenced was PBMCs. These TCRs come from a human donor in good health.

This sequence joins TRBV27 and TRBJ1-1; D is perhaps TRBD1 (6 bases). The germline CDR1 and CDR2 sequences are MNHEY and SMNVEV (reference sequence). Trimming took off 2 bases at V and 3 bases at J, with 13 bases between the two ends. This CDR3 comprises 15 residues. CDR3 residues: CASSLRGWGDTEAFF. The CDR3, as DNA: TGTGCCAGCAGTTTAAGGGGGTGGGGAGACACTGAAGCTTTCTTT.

This chain links TRBV4-3 with TRBJ2-3; D is undetermined. V was clipped by 4 bases and J by 1 base, with 9 bases between them. This CDR3 region has 14 residues. Germline V CDR1 and CDR2: LGHNA, YSLEER. CDR3 bases: TGCGCCAGCAGCCTACTGACACGCACAGATACGCAGTATTTT. It translates to CASSLLTRTDTQYF.

The V and J genes are TRBV9 and TRBJ2-3; no firm D call. CDR1 SGDLS and CDR2 YYNGEE come from the germline V gene. The V gene lost 6 bases and the J gene lost 1 base, with 6 bases spanning the gap. CDR3 size: 12 residues. CDR3 sequence reads: CASTSGTDTQYF. CDR3 DNA sequence: TGTGCCAGCACCTCCGGCACAGATACGCAGTATTTT.

The rearrangement uses TRBV29-1 and TRBJ2-5; D may be TRBD1 (6 bases). V gave up 2 bases and J gave up 4 bases, with 11 bases separating them. CDR3 size: 13 residues. The V gene's germline CDR1 is SQVTM and CDR2 ANQGSEA. The CDR3 is CSVETGIVETQYF. CDR3 DNA sequence: TGCAGCGTTGAAACAGGGATCGTAGAGACCCAGTACTTC.

V usage is TRBV29-1 and J usage is TRBJ1-1; maybe TRBD1 (6 bases). The V and J ends lost 5 bases and 2 bases respectively, with 15 bases between them. There are 14 residues in the CDR3. The V gene's germline CDR1 is SQVTM and CDR2 ANQGSEA. CDR3 coding DNA: TGCAGCGTTTATCTGACAGGACTTAACACTGAAGCTTTCTTT. Translating gives CSVYLTGLNTEAFF.

This chain joins TRBV5-4 and TRBJ1-4; the D gene is possibly TRBD1 (6 bases). Trimming pared 4 bases from V and 7 bases from J, leaving 14 bases between. The CDR3 has 14 amino acids. The germline V gene encodes CDR1 SGHNT and CDR2 YYREEE (reference sequence). CDR3 in amino acids: CASSAQGLGEKLFF. CDR3 nucleotide sequence: TGTGCCAGCAGCGCACAGGGTTTGGGTGAAAAACTGTTTTTT.

The chain joins TRBV7-8 to TRBJ2-7, with D possibly matching TRBD1 (5 bases). V dropped 0 bases and J dropped 4 bases, with 10 bases sitting between them. Germline-derived CDR1 and CDR2 are SGHVS and FQNEAQ. This CDR3 contains 14 residues. CDR3 coding DNA: TGTGCCAGCAGCTTAGCCTCAGGGTGGTACGAGCAGTACTTC. It specifies CASSLASGWYEQYF.

V gene TRBV6-5 combines with J gene TRBJ2-2, with 14 bases that match TRBD2. The CDR3 is made up of 14 amino acids. CDR1 is MNHEY and CDR2 is SVGAGI in the germline V gene. After removal of 6 bases from V and 7 bases from J, the junction contained 1 base not matched to a gene. The CDR3 DNA is TGTGCCAGCAGCGGACTAGCGGGGGGCGGGGAGCTGTTTTTT. It is translated as CASSGLAGGGELFF.

This clone has only one observation. V gene TRBV18 combines with J gene TRBJ1-4; the match to TRBD1 covers 8 bases. This CDR3 is 14 amino acids long. Germline CDR1 and CDR2: KGHSH and LQKENI. The J segment lost 4 bases and the V segment lost 3 bases, leaving 1 base of the junction unmatched. CDR3: CASSPTGGNEKLFF. In DNA form, the CDR3 reads TGTGCCAGCTCACCTACAGGGGGTAATGAAAAACTGTTTTTT.

This clone was seen only a few times. The rearrangement uses TRBV28 and TRBJ1-2; 7 bases line up with TRBD1. V dropped 6 bases and J dropped 10; count of bases not matched to a gene: 5. Germline V gene lookup returns CDR1 MDHEN and CDR2 SYDVKM. The CDR3 is 11 residues long. The CDR3 reads CASSLDRAYTF. Written as DNA, the CDR3 is TGTGCCAGCAGCCTTGACAGGGCCTACACCTTC.

The chain joins TRBV7-4 to TRBJ1-5; TRBD1 might be the D (6 bases). Germline values: CDR1 SGHVT, CDR2 SQSDAQ. This CDR3 is built from 16 residues. Trimming took off 2 bases at V and 5 bases at J, with 16 bases between the two ends. The CDR3 DNA is TGTGCCAGCAGCTTACGGGGGGCAAGTCGTGATCAGCCCCAGCATTTT. Translating gives CASSLRGASRDQPQHF.

J is TRBJ2-3 and V is TRBV7-3; 7 bases align to TRBD2. Germline V gene sequence: CDR1 SGHTA, CDR2 FQGTGA. V shed 5 bases and J 2 bases; nucleotides not matched to a gene: 7. The CDR3 consists of 15 residues. The CDR3 protein is CASSRQGLHTDTQYF. The CDR3, as DNA: TGTGCCAGCAGCCGCCAGGGACTACACACAGATACGCAGTATTTT.

The V call is TRBV7-9, the J call TRBJ2-2; unclear D gene. The germline CDR1 and CDR2 sequences are SEHNR and FQNEAQ (reference sequence). This CDR3 comprises 15 residues. Trimming left V 1 base short and J 2 bases short, with 8 bases between. Here the CDR3 reads CASSLGSINTGELFF. CDR3 in DNA: TGTGCCAGCAGCTTAGGTAGCATAAACACCGGGGAGCTGTTTTTT.

The genes are TRBV12-5 and TRBJ2-1; 10 positions agree with TRBD1. This CDR3 region has 20 residues. Germline V gene sequence: CDR1 LGHNT, CDR2 FRNRAP. V shed 2 bases, J shed 0 bases, and the junction held 13 bases outside the gene matches. Here the CDR3 reads CASGLSRDRGRRSSYNEQFF. The CDR3 DNA is TGTGCTAGTGGTTTGTCTCGGGACAGGGGCAGGAGGAGCTCCTACAATGAGCAGTTCTTC.

The genes are TRBV28 and TRBJ2-3; D gene ambiguous. Germline CDR1 is MDHEN and CDR2 is SYDVKM. The ends were cut back, 3 bases at V and 2 bases at J, with 15 bases in the middle. The CDR3 is 16 amino acids. Here the CDR3 DNA reads TGTGCCAGCAGTTTTCCCGCGGAAGGTCCCACAGATACGCAGTATTTT. This encodes CASSFPAEGPTDTQYF.

The V and J genes are TRBV9 and TRBJ2-7, with 7 bases that match TRBD1. CDR3 length: 13 residues. V shed 4 bases and J 3 bases; nucleotides not matched to a gene: 4. Germline assignment: CDR1 SGDLS and CDR2 YYNGEE. The CDR3: CASSQGDGYEQYF. CDR3 coding DNA: TGTGCCAGCAGCCAGGGGGACGGCTACGAGCAGTACTTC. The whole variable domain, remainder taken from reference TRBV9 and TRBJ2-7, is DSGVTQTPKHLITATGQRVTLRCSPRSGDLSVYWYQQSLDQGLQFLIQYYNGEERAKGNILERFSAQQFPDLHSELNLSSLELGDSALYFCASSQGDGYEQYFGPGTRLTVT.

V gene TRBV4-3 combines with J gene TRBJ2-3; TRBD1 matches 11 bases. J lost 4 bases, V lost 0 bases, and 6 bases had no gene match. The CDR3 is 17 residues long. Germline loops: CDR1 LGHNA, CDR2 YSLEER. The DNA for the CDR3 is TGCGCCAGCAGCCAAGACCGGAGGGACAGGGGGTCAGATACGCAGTATTTT. Protein product: CASSQDRRDRGSDTQYF.

The chain couples TRBV7-9 to TRBJ2-7; possibly TRBD2 for D (5 bases). The closer fit of TRBJ2-5 to the DNA end suggests the J call may be wrong. CDR1 SEHNR and CDR2 FQNEAQ come from the germline V gene (reference sequence). The CDR3 has 13 residues. CDR3 sequence: CASSLGSGETQYF. CDR3 bases: TGTGCCAGCAGCTTAGGAAGCGGAGAGACCCAGTACTTC.

The genes are TRBV10-1 and TRBJ2-1; 11 bases match TRBD2. The CDR3 has 19 amino acids. Trimming cost V 0 bases and J 2 bases; bases outside gene matches: 9. Germline V lookup: CDR1 WNHNN, CDR2 SYGVQD (reference sequence). The CDR3 sequence is CASSESSGRAEDPYNEQFF. The CDR3 bases are TGCGCCAGCAGTGAGTCTAGCGGGAGGGCCGAGGATCCCTACAATGAGCAGTTCTTC.

This chain uses TRBV6-6 with TRBJ2-7, with TRBD2 as a possible D gene (6 bases). Germline-derived CDR1 and CDR2 are MNHNY and SVGAGI (reference sequence). The CDR3 is 15 amino acids. Trimming stripped 6 bases from V and 0 bases from J, with 15 bases between. The CDR3 protein is CASRAPGLGSYEQYF. CDR3 in DNA: TGTGCCAGCAGGGCTCCGGGACTGGGCTCCTACGAGCAGTACTTC.

V and J are TRBV7-3 and TRBJ2-1, with 7 bases matching TRBD2. With V trimmed by 5 bases and J by 0 bases, 4 bases remained unmatched. The CDR3 has 15 amino acids. In germline, CDR1 is SGHTA, CDR2 FQGTGA. The CDR3 region is CASSRTSDSYNEQFF. The CDR3 nucleotides are TGTGCCAGCAGCCGAACTAGCGACTCCTACAATGAGCAGTTCTTC.

The chain recombines TRBV19 with TRBJ1-1; 9 positions agree with TRBD1. The junction had 6 bases not matched to a gene; V was cut back by 8 bases and J by 5 bases. Germline assignment: CDR1 LNHDA and CDR2 SQIVND (reference sequence). This CDR3 contains 13 residues. This CDR3 reads CASGTGGRTEAFF. DNA of the CDR3: TGTGCCAGTGGAACAGGGGGCCGTACTGAAGCTTTCTTT.

This chain connects TRBV6-5 to TRBJ1-1, with 7 bases lining up with TRBD1. Germline V gives CDR1 MNHEY, CDR2 SVGAGI. The CDR3 runs 13 residues. With 5 bases clipped from V and 4 bases from J, the junction kept 4 bases outside the gene matches. CDR3 loop: CASSATGATEAFF. The CDR3, as DNA: TGTGCCAGCAGTGCAACAGGGGCCACTGAAGCTTTCTTT.

The gene calls are TRBV19 and TRBJ2-2, with a tentative D call TRBD2 (5 bases). CDR1 LNHDA and CDR2 SQIVND come from the germline V gene (reference sequence). V lost 5 bases and J 7 bases, leaving 14 bases between the germline ends. The CDR3 extends over 14 amino acids. The CDR3 DNA reads TGTGCCAGTAGTGCCGGGAAAGACGTCGGGGAGCTGTTTTTT. This sequence encodes CASSAGKDVGELFF.

This clone was seen more than once but under ten times. This chain connects TRBV15 to TRBJ1-1, with 9 positions matching TRBD1. V shed 6 bases and J 5 bases; nucleotides not matched to a gene: 7. Per germline, CDR1 LNHNV and CDR2 YYDKDF (reference sequence). This CDR3 region has 14 residues. The CDR3 coding sequence is TGTGCCACCAGATCACAGGGGGCAAAAACTGAAGCTTTCTTT. This gives the protein CATRSQGAKTEAFF.

The chain joins TRBV4-2 to TRBJ2-5, with 11 nucleotides matching TRBD2. The last part of the DNA fits TRBJ2-7 better; the J call may be wrong. The CDR3 is 16 amino acids. The germline V gene encodes CDR1 LGHNA and CDR2 YNFKEQ. CDR3 in amino acids: CASSQDSGGGSYEQYF. The CDR3 bases are TGTGCCAGCAGCCAAGATAGCGGGGGGGGCTCCTACGAGCAGTACTTC.

CDR3 DNA sequence: TGTGCCAGCAGTCCACTTGGGTACTGGACAGGCGAGAGGGTGGAAAAACTGTTTTTT. It specifies CASSPLGYWTGERVEKLFF. The rearrangement uses TRBV27 and TRBJ1-4, with TRBD1 identical over 7 bases. Per the germline V gene, CDR1 is MNHEY and CDR2 is SMNVEV (reference sequence). The V and J ends lost 5 bases and 8 bases, in that order; junction bases with no gene match: 23. The CDR3 covers 19 residues.

The V gene is TRBV5-8, the J gene TRBJ2-1; a weak D match, TRBD1 (5 bases). There are 16 residues in the CDR3. With 0 bases removed from V and 5 bases from J, the gap between germline ends came to 15 bases. The V gene's germline CDR1 is SGHTS and CDR2 YDEGEE. In DNA form, the CDR3 reads TGTGCCAGCAGCTTGGCCTTCGGGCAGGGAAACAATGAGCAGTTCTTC. Translation: CASSLAFGQGNNEQFF.

The chain couples TRBV7-2 to TRBJ2-1, with TRBD2 matching 7 bases. Trimming at V came to 4 bases and at J to 5 bases, leaving 11 bases not matched to a gene. The CDR3 sequence is 16 residues long. The germline V gene has CDR1 SGHTA and CDR2 FQGNSA. Here the CDR3 DNA reads TGTGCCAGCAGCTCAAGGGTCCTAGCGGAGAACAATGAGCAGTTCTTC. It codes for CASSSRVLAENNEQFF.

V usage is TRBV18 and J usage is TRBJ2-2, with D possibly matching TRBD1 (6 bases). This CDR3 has 13 amino acids. Per germline, CDR1 KGHSH and CDR2 LQKENI. Trimming stripped 3 bases from V and 6 bases from J, with 8 bases between. The CDR3 region has the DNA TGTGCCAGCTCACCTACAGGGTCCGGGGAGCTGTTTTTT. Its protein is CASSPTGSGELFF.

The chain combines TRBV30 with TRBJ2-2; no clear D gene. Germline V gene data show CDR1 as GTSNPN and CDR2 as SVGIG (reference sequence). The CDR3 sequence is 15 residues long. With 0 bases removed from V and 3 bases from J, the gap between germline ends came to 11 bases. CDR3 protein: CAWSVQTEHTGELFF. The CDR3 DNA sequence: TGTGCCTGGAGTGTACAGACGGAACACACCGGGGAGCTGTTTTTT. The whole variable domain, remainder taken from reference TRBV30 and TRBJ2-2, is SQTIHQWPATLVQPVGSPLSLECTVEGTSNPNLYWYRQAAGRGLQLLFYSVGIGQISSEVPQNLSASRPQDRQFILSSKKLLLSDSGFYLCAWSVQTEHTGELFFGEGSRLTVL.